The 30 T cell receptor beta chains below come from one sample, sequenced in a study of T cell repertoires in cytomegalovirus infection. Their recognized antigens are unknown. Each CDR3 protein gets one entry after TCRdb re-called the reads with MiXCR. The top ten hold about an eighth of the sample, which has fewer than 850,000 distinct CDR3 sequences, just under 30% seen once. The specimen comprised cultured CD8+ T cells from PBMCs, sampled from culture after CMV antigen stimulation. These receptors came from a human donor in good health (CMV status not recorded). Some clones in this sample may be carry-over from other donors' samples.

This clonotype has only a few counts. The rearrangement uses TRBV6-6 and TRBJ1-2; TRBD1 is a possible D gene (5 bases). The CDR3 spans 19 residues. V was shortened by 1 base and J by 2 bases, with 23 bases between the two germline ends. From germline, CDR1 is MNHNY and CDR2 SVGAGI (reference sequence). The CDR3 region has the DNA TGTGCCAGCAGTTACTTGCGGGAGGCAGCTGGGGGATTGAACTATGGCTACACCTTC. Translated, it gives CASSYLREAAGGLNYGYTF.

Ten or more counts support this clonotype. The V and J genes are TRBV7-6 and TRBJ2-5; TRBD1 might be the D (5 bases). CDR1 and CDR2 (germline): SGHVS, FNYEAQ. This CDR3 is 18 amino acids long. Deletions cut 0 bases from V and 1 base from J, with 18 bases between. The CDR3 nucleotides are TGTGCCAGCAGCTTAGCGCTAGGACACCTTACTACCCAAGAGACCCAGTACTTC. It codes for CASSLALGHLTTQETQYF.

This chain connects TRBV7-9 to TRBJ1-2, with a tentative D call TRBD1 (6 bases). CDR1 is SEHNR, CDR2 FQNEAQ, per germline (reference sequence). V was clipped by 4 bases and J by 6 bases, with 12 bases between them. The CDR3 contains 13 residues. The CDR3 DNA follows: TGTGCCAGCAGCTCACAGGGAAATGATGGCTACACCTTC. As protein: CASSSQGNDGYTF.

This clonotype was seen many times. The chain joins TRBV7-9 to TRBJ1-4, with a weak D call TRBD1 (5 bases). CDR1 is SEHNR, CDR2 FQNEAQ, per germline (reference sequence). The CDR3 extends over 14 amino acids. V dropped 5 bases and J dropped 4 bases, with 11 bases sitting between them. CDR3 DNA: TGTGCCAGCAGCGGAGCGGGGGTTAATGAAAAACTGTTTTTT. It encodes CASSGAGVNEKLFF.

This clonotype was recorded many times. This rearrangement joins TRBV10-2 to TRBJ2-7, with D perhaps given as TRBD1 or TRBD2 (5 bases each). The CDR3 has 14 amino acids. Trimming cost V 6 bases and J 0 bases, with 12 bases left between them. Looked up from germline, CDR1 is WSHSY and CDR2 is SAAADI. The CDR3 sequence is CASRGTASSYEQYF. In DNA form, the CDR3 reads TGCGCCAGCAGGGGGACGGCGAGCTCCTACGAGCAGTACTTC.

The CDR3 coding sequence is TGTGCTAGTGGTTTTCCCGGACCTAGGGGGTCACCCCTCCACTTT. Protein product: CASGFPGPRGSPLHF. This chain uses TRBV12-5 with TRBJ1-6; tentative D call: TRBD1 (6 bases). From germline, CDR1 is LGHNT and CDR2 FRNRAP. V lost 3 bases, J lost 10 bases, and 16 bases lay in between. CDR3 length: 15 amino acids.

This clonotype was seen more than once but under ten times. The rearrangement links TRBV7-6 to TRBJ2-1, with 9 bases fitting TRBD2. Germline loops: CDR1 SGHVS, CDR2 FNYEAQ. This CDR3 region has 15 residues. V was clipped by 2 bases and J by 2 bases; unmatched bases: 1. The CDR3 loop reads CASSLIAGAYNEQFF. The CDR3 nucleotides read TGTGCCAGCAGCTTAATAGCGGGGGCCTACAATGAGCAGTTCTTC.

The V gene is TRBV6-1, the J gene TRBJ2-1; unclear D gene. CDR1 is MNHNS and CDR2 is SASEGT in the germline V gene. V lost 6 bases and J 0 bases, leaving 12 bases between the germline ends. The CDR3 spans 15 residues. CDR3 sequence: CASRGWVSSYNEQFF. CDR3 sequence (DNA): TGTGCCAGCAGAGGGTGGGTTAGCTCCTACAATGAGCAGTTCTTC.

This clonotype occurred a few times. The rearrangement uses TRBV7-2 and TRBJ2-1; 10 bases are shared with TRBD1. This CDR3 comprises 14 residues. The ends lost 4 bases at V and 12 bases at J; junction bases unmatched: 9. CDR1 and CDR2 from the germline V gene are SGHTA and FQGNSA. The CDR3 spells CASSSGTGDRGQFF. DNA for the CDR3: TGTGCCAGCAGCTCAGGGACAGGGGACAGGGGGCAGTTCTTC.

This chain joins TRBV5-6 and TRBJ1-1, with 7 bases lining up with TRBD1. V lost 2 bases to trimming and J lost 5 bases; unmatched junction nucleotides: 21. The length of the CDR3 is 19 residues. Germline V lookup: CDR1 SGHDT, CDR2 YYEEEE. The CDR3 nucleotides read TGTGCCAGCAGCTTCCGCCTTCTTCGGGACAGAGAACAGCCGACTGAAGCTTTCTTT. Translating it yields CASSFRLLRDREQPTEAFF.

This sequence joins TRBV7-9 and TRBJ1-1, with D unclear. Per the germline V gene, CDR1 is SEHNR and CDR2 is FQNEAQ (reference sequence). The germline V and J ends were trimmed by 7 bases and 5 bases, with 14 bases remaining between them. There are 13 residues in the CDR3. The CDR3 loop reads CASIPSGVTEAFF. In DNA form, the CDR3 reads TGTGCCAGCATCCCCTCCGGGGTTACTGAAGCTTTCTTT.

The rearrangement uses TRBV5-4 and TRBJ2-3; 9 bases align to TRBD1. Germline CDR1 is SGHNT and CDR2 is YYREEE (reference sequence). The CDR3 extends over 16 amino acids. V was pared by 3 bases and J by 0 bases, with 5 bases of the junction left unmatched. The CDR3 nucleotides read TGTGCCAGCAGCTACCGGGACAGGGCCAGCACAGATACGCAGTATTTT. Its translation: CASSYRDRASTDTQYF. The complete variable domain, with remaining parts taken from reference TRBV5-4 and TRBJ2-3, reads ETGVTQSPTHLIKTRGQQVTLRCSSQSGHNTVSWYQQALGQGPQFIFQYYREEENGRGNFPPRFSGLQFPNYSSELNVNALELDDSALYLCASSYRDRASTDTQYFGPGTRLTVL.

This clonotype showed up many times. CDR3 amino acids: CASSSPSTGVGSMDNEQFF. The CDR3, as DNA: TGTGCCAGCAGCTCCCCCTCGACAGGGGTTGGGAGTATGGACAATGAGCAGTTCTTC. The chain recombines TRBV7-6 with TRBJ2-1; 8 bases align to TRBD1. The V gene end was trimmed by 4 bases and the J gene end by 5 bases; junction bases not matched to a gene: 19. The germline V gene encodes CDR1 SGHVS and CDR2 FNYEAQ. The CDR3 length is 19 residues.

This clonotype occurred many times. This chain links TRBV11-3 with TRBJ1-1; no reliable D call. Germline V gives CDR1 SGHNT, CDR2 YENEEA. Trimming took off 1 base at V and 5 bases at J, with 8 bases between the two ends. There are 13 residues in the CDR3. CDR3 DNA sequence: TGTGCCAGCAGCTTAGCCAGGAAGACTGAAGCTTTCTTT. Translated: CASSLARKTEAFF.

This clonotype was found many times. The rearrangement uses TRBV6-2 or TRBV6-3 and TRBJ2-5; D possibly corresponds to TRBD2 (6 bases). This CDR3 is built from 17 residues. Germline values: CDR1 MNHEY, CDR2 SVGEGT. V lost 2 bases to trimming and J lost 7 bases, with 23 bases between them. The CDR3 here is CASSYPLVAVPRTTQYF. In DNA form, the CDR3 reads TGTGCCAGCAGTTACCCCCTTGTAGCGGTTCCTCGAACGACCCAGTACTTC.

CDR3 coding DNA: TGTGCCATACGGGCAGGGGCTGAAGAGACCCAGTACTTC. Protein sequence: CAIRAGAEETQYF. The chain combines TRBV7-2 with TRBJ2-5; tentatively, D is TRBD1 (6 bases). Germline assignment: CDR1 SGHTA and CDR2 FQGNSA. CDR3 length: 13 amino acids. The V end lost 10 bases, the J end lost 3 bases, and 15 bases lay between the germline ends.

This clonotype showed up many times. The CDR3 protein is CASSSPLGQETQYF. In DNA form, the CDR3 reads TGTGCCAGCAGTTCCCCCCTGGGGCAAGAGACCCAGTACTTC. This chain links TRBV6-5 with TRBJ2-5; D unresolved. Germline V CDR1 and CDR2: MNHEY, SVGAGI. Trimming left V 4 bases short and J 2 bases short, with 11 bases between. This CDR3 has 14 residues.

This clonotype was seen only a few times. The chain couples TRBV6-2 or TRBV6-3 to TRBJ1-5; D might be TRBD1 (6 bases). The CDR3 contains 13 residues. The germline CDR1 and CDR2 sequences are MNHEY and SVGEGT. Trimming cost V 8 bases and J 6 bases, with 14 bases left between them. CDR3: CASRLGGLQPQHF. The CDR3 DNA sequence: TGTGCCAGCCGCCTGGGGGGGCTTCAGCCCCAGCATTTT.

V and J are TRBV5-6 and TRBJ2-2, with D perhaps matching TRBD1 (6 bases). CDR1 and CDR2 (germline): SGHDT, YYEEEE. V dropped 3 bases and J dropped 0 bases, with 15 bases sitting between them. The CDR3 runs to 17 residues. As DNA, the CDR3 is TGTGCCAGCAGCTGGGCCTGGACAGACGCGAACACCGGGGAGCTGTTTTTT. Its translation is CASSWAWTDANTGELFF.

The V call is TRBV27, the J call TRBJ1-2; TRBD1 matches 8 bases. Unmatched junction bases numbered 7, after V lost 4 bases and J lost 3 bases. This CDR3 is 15 amino acids long. Germline V gene lookup returns CDR1 MNHEY and CDR2 SMNVEV (reference sequence). This chain's CDR3 is CASSSPGQADYGYTF. The CDR3 nucleotides are TGTGCCAGCAGTTCTCCGGGACAGGCGGACTATGGCTACACCTTC.

There are many counts of this clonotype. The V gene is TRBV7-8, the J gene TRBJ2-5; 10 bases map to TRBD2. J was trimmed by 1 base and V by 3 bases; bases with no gene match: 5. Germline assignment: CDR1 SGHVS and CDR2 FQNEAQ. The CDR3 has 16 residues. The CDR3 sequence: CASSFRSGGGQETQYF. The CDR3 nucleotides read TGTGCCAGCAGCTTTAGAAGCGGGGGGGGCCAAGAGACCCAGTACTTC. The whole variable domain, remainder taken from reference TRBV7-8 and TRBJ2-5, is GAGVSQSPRYKVAKRGQDVALRCDPISGHVSLFWYQQALGQGPEFLTYFQNEAQLDKSGLPSDRFFAERPEGSVSTLKIQRTQQEDSAVYLCASSFRSGGGQETQYFGPGTRLLVL.

V gene TRBV12-3 or TRBV12-4 combines with J gene TRBJ2-5; D is ambiguous. The CDR3 contains 13 residues. Trimming pared 6 bases from V and 3 bases from J, leaving 11 bases between. CDR3 amino acids: CASSQQTKETQYF. Written as DNA, the CDR3 is TGTGCCAGCAGCCAACAAACTAAAGAGACCCAGTACTTC.

This clonotype was detected only a few times. The chain employs TRBV19 and TRBJ2-1, with TRBD2 matching 7 bases. The germline CDR1 and CDR2 sequences are LNHDA and SQIVND (reference sequence). Losses at the gene ends were 9 bases for V and 8 bases for J; bases not matched to a gene: 4. The CDR3 loop spans 11 amino acids. CDR3 DNA sequence: TGTGCCAGCAGGGAGGGGTATGAGCAGTTCTTC. Its translation is CASREGYEQFF.

A few counts support this clonotype. The gene calls are TRBV27 and TRBJ2-5; 10 nucleotides agree with TRBD1. The CDR3 sequence is 15 residues long. Per the germline V gene, CDR1 is MNHEY and CDR2 is SMNVEV (reference sequence). V dropped 6 bases and J dropped 4; count of bases not matched to a gene: 8. CDR3 bases: TGTGCCAGCAGCCCCCGACAGGGGGCGGGAGAGACCCAGTACTTC. As protein: CASSPRQGAGETQYF.

The rearrangement uses TRBV5-4 and TRBJ1-1, with D perhaps matching TRBD1 (6 bases). Germline V lookup: CDR1 SGHNT, CDR2 YYREEE (reference sequence). The CDR3 has 14 amino acids. The V gene lost 2 bases and the J gene lost 7 bases, with 15 bases spanning the gap. The CDR3 DNA sequence: TGTGCCAGCAGCTTCCTCTCGGGGGCTGGTGAAGCTTTCTTT. Translation: CASSFLSGAGEAFF.

This clonotype was observed a few times. The chain combines TRBV6-2 or TRBV6-3 with TRBJ1-5, with D unclear. Germline V gene data show CDR1 as MNHEY and CDR2 as SVGEGT. The CDR3 totals 14 residues. V lost 4 bases, J lost 4 bases, and 11 bases lay in between. CDR3 loop: CASSSGEENQPQHF. CDR3 nucleotide sequence: TGTGCCAGCAGTTCAGGCGAGGAGAATCAGCCCCAGCATTTT.

On this clonotype: This may be a read error: a much more frequent sequence differs by one nucleotide. Since no conserved phenylalanine or tryptophan closes the CDR3, a read error is the likely cause. The J gene is TRBJ1-5, the V gene TRBV7-2; perhaps TRBD1 as D (6 bases). The length of the CDR3 is 16 residues. V lost 1 base, J lost 5 bases, and 15 bases lay in between. The germline CDR1 and CDR2 sequences are SGHTA and FQGNSA. Written as DNA, the CDR3 is TGTGCCAGCAGCTTAGAAAGCACAGGGCACTATCAGCCCCAGCATTCT. Protein sequence: CASSLESTGHYQPQHS.

The chain recombines TRBV12-5 with TRBJ1-2, with 8 nucleotides matching TRBD1. Trimming cost V 7 bases and J 5 bases; bases outside gene matches: 0. The germline CDR1 and CDR2 sequences are LGHNT and FRNRAP. This CDR3 has 11 amino acids. CDR3 region: CASDRGYGYTF. DNA for the CDR3: TGTGCTAGTGACAGGGGGTATGGCTACACCTTC. The whole variable domain, filled in from reference TRBV12-5 and TRBJ1-2, reads DARVTQTPRHKVTEMGQEVTMRCQPILGHNTVFWYRQTMMQGLELLAYFRNRAPLDDSGMPKDRFSAEMPDATLATLKIQPSEPRDSAVYFCASDRGYGYTFGSGTRLTVV.

J is TRBJ2-7 and V is TRBV6-6; unclear D gene. V lost 0 bases and J lost 3, with 3 bases in between. CDR1 MNHNY and CDR2 SVGAGI come from the germline V gene (reference sequence). The CDR3 loop spans 12 amino acids. The CDR3 DNA reads TGTGCCAGCAGTTACTCCGACTACGAGCAGTACTTC. Its translation is CASSYSDYEQYF.

This clonotype was found a few times. The CDR3 here is CASSYRSQVYEQYF. CDR3 DNA: TGTGCCAGCAGTTACCGCTCACAGGTTTACGAGCAGTACTTC. The J gene is TRBJ2-7, the V gene TRBV6-5, with D possibly matching TRBD1 (5 bases). The germline V and J ends were trimmed by 2 bases and 4 bases, with 12 bases remaining between them. CDR1 is MNHEY, CDR2 SVGAGI, per germline. The length of the CDR3 is 14 residues.